This passage covers 5 T cell receptor beta chains from one sample sequenced in a study of blood T cells in healthy people across ages. Together with a sample-barcoded 5' primer, a J-beta primer mix was included in a second PCR lasting roughly 6 to 12 cycles. Each CDR3 protein gets one entry after TCRdb re-called the 5' RACE reads with MiXCR. This sample has 600,000 or so distinct CDR3 sequences, with roughly 20% found just once. The specimen was blood. The origin of the receptors is a man aged 65 to 85 in good health.

The chain uses TRBV20-1 and TRBJ1-4; maybe TRBD1 (5 bases). Germline values: CDR1 DFQATT, CDR2 SNEGSKA (reference sequence). This CDR3 comprises 13 residues. The V and J ends lost 2 bases and 8 bases respectively, with 12 bases between them. CDR3 sequence (DNA): TGCAGTGCTAGACCGGGGGGTGGCGAAAAACTGTTTTTT. This gives the protein CSARPGGGEKLFF.

This clonotype was counted only a few times. This chain connects TRBV25-1 to TRBJ2-7, with 8 bases lining up with TRBD1. The CDR3 sequence is 14 residues long. V dropped 4 bases and J dropped 2; count of bases not matched to a gene: 4. The germline V gene has CDR1 MGHDK and CDR2 SYGVNS. DNA for the CDR3: TGTGCCAGCAGTGGAGGGACAGGTCCCTACGAGCAGTACTTC. It is translated as CASSGGTGPYEQYF.

This clonotype was observed a handful of times. The chain couples TRBV29-1 to TRBJ2-5, with D hard to call. From germline, CDR1 is SQVTM and CDR2 ANQGSEA. The CDR3 spans 12 residues. Trimming left V 7 bases short and J 3 bases short, with 12 bases between. The CDR3 region is CSGCLREETQYF. The CDR3 DNA sequence: TGCAGCGGCTGCCTTCGCGAAGAGACCCAGTACTTC.

This clonotype was observed a few times. The V gene is TRBV20-1, the J gene TRBJ2-5; TRBD2 is a possible D gene (6 bases). The J call may be in error: the DNA end matches TRBJ2-7 better. This CDR3 has 13 amino acids. Germline V CDR1 and CDR2: DFQATT, SNEGSKA (reference sequence). The CDR3 reads CSASPGGSYEQYF. In DNA form, the CDR3 reads TGCAGTGCTAGCCCCGGAGGGTCCTACGAGCAGTACTTC.

The chain combines TRBV5-1 with TRBJ2-5, with D tentatively TRBD2 (5 bases). This CDR3 region has 15 residues. From germline, CDR1 is SGHRS and CDR2 YFSETQ. Trimming pared 0 bases from V and 3 bases from J, leaving 12 bases between. CDR3 DNA sequence: TGCGCCAGCAGCTTGGTAGGCGGGTTAAAAGAGACCCAGTACTTC. It yields the protein CASSLVGGLKETQYF.